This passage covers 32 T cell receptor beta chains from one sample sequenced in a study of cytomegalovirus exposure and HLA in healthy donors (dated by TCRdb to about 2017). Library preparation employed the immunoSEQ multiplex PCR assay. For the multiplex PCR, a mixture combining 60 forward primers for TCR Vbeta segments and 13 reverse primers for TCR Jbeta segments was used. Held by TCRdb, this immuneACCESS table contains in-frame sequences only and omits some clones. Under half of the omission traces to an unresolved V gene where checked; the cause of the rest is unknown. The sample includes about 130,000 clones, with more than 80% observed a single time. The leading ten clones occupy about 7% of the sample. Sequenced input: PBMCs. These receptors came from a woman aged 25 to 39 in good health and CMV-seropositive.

The CDR3 coding sequence is TGCAGCGTTTCGGGGCCAGGGAGGGTTGGCTACGAGCAGTACTTC. This encodes CSVSGPGRVGYEQYF. The chain combines TRBV29-1 with TRBJ2-7, with 7 bases identical to TRBD2. Looked up from germline, CDR1 is SQVTM and CDR2 is ANQGSEA. The V and J ends lost 5 bases and 3 bases, in that order; junction bases with no gene match: 13. The CDR3 contains 15 residues.

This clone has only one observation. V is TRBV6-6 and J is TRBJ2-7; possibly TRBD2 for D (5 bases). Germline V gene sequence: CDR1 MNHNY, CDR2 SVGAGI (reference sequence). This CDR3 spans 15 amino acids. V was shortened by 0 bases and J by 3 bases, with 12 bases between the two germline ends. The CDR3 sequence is CASSYSRAASYEQYF. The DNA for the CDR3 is TGTGCCAGCAGTTACTCGAGGGCAGCCAGCTACGAGCAGTACTTC.

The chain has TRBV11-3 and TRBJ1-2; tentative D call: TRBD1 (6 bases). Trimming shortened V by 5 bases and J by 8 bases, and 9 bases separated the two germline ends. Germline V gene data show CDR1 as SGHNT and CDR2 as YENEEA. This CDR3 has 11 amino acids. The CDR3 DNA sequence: TGTGCCAGCAGCCTCAGGGGAGGCTACACCTTC. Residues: CASSLRGGYTF.

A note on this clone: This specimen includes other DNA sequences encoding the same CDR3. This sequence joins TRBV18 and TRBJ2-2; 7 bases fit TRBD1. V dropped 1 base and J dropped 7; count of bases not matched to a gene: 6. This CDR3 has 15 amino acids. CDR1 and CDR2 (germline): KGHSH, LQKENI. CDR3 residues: CASSPQGQAGGELFF. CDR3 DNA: TGTGCCAGCTCACCACAAGGACAGGCGGGCGGGGAGCTGTTTTTT.

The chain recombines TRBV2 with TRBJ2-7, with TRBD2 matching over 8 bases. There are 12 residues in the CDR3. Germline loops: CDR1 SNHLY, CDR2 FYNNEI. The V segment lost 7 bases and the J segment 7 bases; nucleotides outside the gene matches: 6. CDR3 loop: CASKGSGGEQYF. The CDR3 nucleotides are TGTGCCAGCAAGGGATCGGGGGGGGAGCAGTACTTC.

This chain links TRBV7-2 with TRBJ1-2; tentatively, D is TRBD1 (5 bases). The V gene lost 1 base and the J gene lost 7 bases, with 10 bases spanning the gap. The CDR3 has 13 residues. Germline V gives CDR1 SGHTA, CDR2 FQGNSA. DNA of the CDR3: TGTGCCAGCAGCTTAGGCAGGGAATCTGGCTACACCTTC. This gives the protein CASSLGRESGYTF.

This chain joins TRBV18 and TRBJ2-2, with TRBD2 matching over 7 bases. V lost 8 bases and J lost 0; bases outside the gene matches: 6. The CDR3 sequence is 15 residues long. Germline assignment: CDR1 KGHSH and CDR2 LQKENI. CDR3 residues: CASKLLAANTGELFF. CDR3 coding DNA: TGTGCCAGCAAGCTTCTAGCGGCGAACACCGGGGAGCTGTTTTTT. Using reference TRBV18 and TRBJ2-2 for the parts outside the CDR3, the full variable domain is NAGVMQNPRHLVRRRGQEARLRCSPMKGHSHVYWYRQLPEEGLKFMVYLQKENIIDESGMPKERFSAEFPKEGPSILRIQQVVRGDSAAYFCASKLLAANTGELFFGEGSRLTVL.

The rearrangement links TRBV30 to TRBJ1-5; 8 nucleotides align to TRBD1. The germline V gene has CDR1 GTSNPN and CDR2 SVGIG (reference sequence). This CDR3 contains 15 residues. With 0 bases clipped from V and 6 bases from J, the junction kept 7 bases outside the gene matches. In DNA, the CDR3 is TGTGCCTGGAGTGTACTCAGGGGGCGCCGTCAGCCCCAGCATTTT. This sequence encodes CAWSVLRGRRQPQHF. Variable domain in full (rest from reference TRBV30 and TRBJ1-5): SQTIHQWPATLVQPVGSPLSLECTVEGTSNPNLYWYRQAAGRGLQLLFYSVGIGQISSEVPQNLSASRPQDRQFILSSKKLLLSDSGFYLCAWSVLRGRRQPQHFGDGTRLSIL.

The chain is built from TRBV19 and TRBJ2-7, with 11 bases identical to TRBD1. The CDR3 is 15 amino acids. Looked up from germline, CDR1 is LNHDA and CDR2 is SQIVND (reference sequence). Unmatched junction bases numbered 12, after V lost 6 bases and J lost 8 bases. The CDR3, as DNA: TGTGCCAGTAGACCAACACCGGGACAGGGGGGGAAGCAGTACTTC. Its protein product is CASRPTPGQGGKQYF.

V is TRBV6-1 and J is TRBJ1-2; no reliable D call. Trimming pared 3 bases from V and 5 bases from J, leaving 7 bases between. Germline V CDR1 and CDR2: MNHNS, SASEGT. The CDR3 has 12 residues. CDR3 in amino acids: CASSERRYGYTF. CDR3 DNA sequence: TGTGCCAGCAGTGAGAGGAGGTATGGCTACACCTTC.

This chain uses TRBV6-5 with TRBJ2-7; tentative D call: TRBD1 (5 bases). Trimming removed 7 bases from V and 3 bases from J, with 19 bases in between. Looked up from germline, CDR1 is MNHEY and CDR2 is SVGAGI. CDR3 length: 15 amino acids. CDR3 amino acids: CASNLDSTVYYEQYF. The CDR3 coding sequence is TGTGCCAGCAACTTAGACTCGACAGTGTACTACGAGCAGTACTTC.

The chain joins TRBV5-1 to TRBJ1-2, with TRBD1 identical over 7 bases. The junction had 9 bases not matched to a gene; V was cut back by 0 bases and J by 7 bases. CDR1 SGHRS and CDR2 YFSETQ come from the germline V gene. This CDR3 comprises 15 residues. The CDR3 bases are TGCGCCAGCAGCTTGGTAGGCTACAGGGGTAGTGGCTACACCTTC. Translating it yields CASSLVGYRGSGYTF.

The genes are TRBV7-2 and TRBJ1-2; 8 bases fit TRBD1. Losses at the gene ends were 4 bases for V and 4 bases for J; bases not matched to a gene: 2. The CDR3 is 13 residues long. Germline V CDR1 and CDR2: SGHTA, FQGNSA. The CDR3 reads CASSSGQGYGYTF. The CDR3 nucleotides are TGTGCCAGCAGCTCCGGACAGGGCTATGGCTACACCTTC.

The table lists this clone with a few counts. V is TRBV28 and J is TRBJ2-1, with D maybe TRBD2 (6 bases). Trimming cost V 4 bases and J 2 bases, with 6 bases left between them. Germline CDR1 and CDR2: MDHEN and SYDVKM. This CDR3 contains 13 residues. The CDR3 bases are TGTGCCAGCAGTTCGGGAGCCTACAATGAGCAGTTCTTC. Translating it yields CASSSGAYNEQFF.

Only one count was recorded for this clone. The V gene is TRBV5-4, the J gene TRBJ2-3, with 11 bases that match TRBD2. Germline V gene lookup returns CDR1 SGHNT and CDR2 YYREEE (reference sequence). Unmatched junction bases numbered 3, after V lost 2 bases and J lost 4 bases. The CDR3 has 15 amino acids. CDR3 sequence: CASSFSGGAADTQYF. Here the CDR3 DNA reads TGTGCCAGCAGCTTTAGCGGGGGGGCCGCAGATACGCAGTATTTT. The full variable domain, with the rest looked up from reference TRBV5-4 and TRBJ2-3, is ETGVTQSPTHLIKTRGQQVTLRCSSQSGHNTVSWYQQALGQGPQFIFQYYREEENGRGNFPPRFSGLQFPNYSSELNVNALELDDSALYLCASSFSGGAADTQYFGPGTRLTVL.

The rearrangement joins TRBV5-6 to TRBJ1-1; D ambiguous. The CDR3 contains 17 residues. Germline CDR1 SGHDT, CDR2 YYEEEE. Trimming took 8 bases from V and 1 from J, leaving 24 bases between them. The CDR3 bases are TGTGCCAGTGTTGCGGCCGGAGACCCCGGAGGGAACACTGAAGCTTTCTTT. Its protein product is CASVAAGDPGGNTEAFF.

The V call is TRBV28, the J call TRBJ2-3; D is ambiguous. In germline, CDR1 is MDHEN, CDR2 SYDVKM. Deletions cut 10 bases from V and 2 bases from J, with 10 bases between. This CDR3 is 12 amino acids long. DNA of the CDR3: TGTGCCACTCGAGGTTCCACAGATACGCAGTATTTT. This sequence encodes CATRGSTDTQYF.

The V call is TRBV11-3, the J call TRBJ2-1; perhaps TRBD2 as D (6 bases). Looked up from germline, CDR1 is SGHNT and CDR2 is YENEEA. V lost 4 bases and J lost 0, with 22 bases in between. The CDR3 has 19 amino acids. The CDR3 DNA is TGTGCCAGCAGCTCGGGACTCCGGGGGAATTTTTACTCCTACAATGAGCAGTTCTTC. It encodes CASSSGLRGNFYSYNEQFF.

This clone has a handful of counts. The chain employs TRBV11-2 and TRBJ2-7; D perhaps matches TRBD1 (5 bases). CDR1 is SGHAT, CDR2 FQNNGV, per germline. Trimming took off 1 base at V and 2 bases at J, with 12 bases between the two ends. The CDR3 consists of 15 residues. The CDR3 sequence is CASSLVAGLTYEQYF. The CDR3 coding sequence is TGTGCCAGCAGCTTAGTAGCAGGGTTAACCTACGAGCAGTACTTC.

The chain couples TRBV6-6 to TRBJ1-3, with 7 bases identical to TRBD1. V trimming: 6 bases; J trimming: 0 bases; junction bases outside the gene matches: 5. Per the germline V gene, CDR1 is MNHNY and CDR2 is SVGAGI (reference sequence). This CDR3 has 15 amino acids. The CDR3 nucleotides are TGTGCCAGCAGAGCCTCAGGGGGCTCTGGAAACACCATATATTTT. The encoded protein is CASRASGGSGNTIYF.

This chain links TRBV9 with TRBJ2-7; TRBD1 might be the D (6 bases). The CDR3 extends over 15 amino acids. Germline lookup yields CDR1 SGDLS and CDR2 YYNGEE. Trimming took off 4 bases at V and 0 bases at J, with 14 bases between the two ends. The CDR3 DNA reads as TGTGCCAGCAGCCCAACAGGGCTGAGCTCCTACGAGCAGTACTTC. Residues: CASSPTGLSSYEQYF.

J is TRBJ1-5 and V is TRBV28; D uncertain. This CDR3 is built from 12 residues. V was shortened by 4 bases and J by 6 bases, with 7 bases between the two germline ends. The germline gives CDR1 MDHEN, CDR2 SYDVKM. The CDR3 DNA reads TGTGCCAGCAGTTCCCCTAGTCAGCCCCAGCATTTT. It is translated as CASSSPSQPQHF.

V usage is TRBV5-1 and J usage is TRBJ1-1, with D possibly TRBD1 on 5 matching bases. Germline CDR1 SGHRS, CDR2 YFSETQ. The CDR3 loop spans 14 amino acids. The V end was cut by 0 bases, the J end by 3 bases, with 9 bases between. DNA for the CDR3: TGCGCCAGCAGCTTGGCCGGGGGGGACACTGAAGCTTTCTTT. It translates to CASSLAGGDTEAFF.

CDR3 in amino acids: CASSLAQGEKLFF. The CDR3 nucleotides read TGTGCCAGCAGCTTAGCACAGGGTGAAAAACTGTTTTTT. The rearrangement joins TRBV7-9 to TRBJ1-4; perhaps TRBD1 as D (6 bases). From germline, CDR1 is SEHNR and CDR2 FQNEAQ (reference sequence). V lost 0 bases, J lost 7 bases, and 6 bases lay in between. The CDR3 is 13 amino acids.

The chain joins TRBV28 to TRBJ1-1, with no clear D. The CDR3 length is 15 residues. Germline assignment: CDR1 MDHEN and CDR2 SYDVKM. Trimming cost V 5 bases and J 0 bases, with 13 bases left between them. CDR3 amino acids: CASSRSGSLNTEAFF. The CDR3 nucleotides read TGTGCCAGCAGTCGTTCAGGCAGCTTGAACACTGAAGCTTTCTTT. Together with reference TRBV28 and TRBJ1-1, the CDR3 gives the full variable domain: DVKVTQSSRYLVKRTGEKVFLECVQDMDHENMFWYRQDPGLGLRLIYFSYDVKMKEKGDIPEGYSVSREKKERFSLILESASTNQTSMYLCASSRSGSLNTEAFFGQGTRLTVV.

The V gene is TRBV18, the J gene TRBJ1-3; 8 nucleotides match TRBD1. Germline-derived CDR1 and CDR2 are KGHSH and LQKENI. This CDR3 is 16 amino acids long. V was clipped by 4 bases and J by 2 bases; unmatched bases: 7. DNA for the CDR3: TGTGCCAGCTCACATGGACAGGGACGAACTGGAAACACCATATATTTT. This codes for CASSHGQGRTGNTIYF.

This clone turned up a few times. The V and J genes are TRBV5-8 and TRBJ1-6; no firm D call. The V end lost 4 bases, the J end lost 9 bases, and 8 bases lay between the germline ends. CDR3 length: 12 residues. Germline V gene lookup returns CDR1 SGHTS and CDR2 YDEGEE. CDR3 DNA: TGTGCCAGCAGCCGGTGGAGTTCACCCCTCCACTTT. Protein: CASSRWSSPLHF.

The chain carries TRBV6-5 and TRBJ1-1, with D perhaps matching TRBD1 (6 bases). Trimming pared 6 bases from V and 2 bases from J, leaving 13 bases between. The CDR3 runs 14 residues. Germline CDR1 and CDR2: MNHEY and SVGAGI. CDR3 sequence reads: CASRIQQGNTEAFF. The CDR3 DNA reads TGTGCCAGCAGGATACAACAGGGAAACACTGAAGCTTTCTTT.

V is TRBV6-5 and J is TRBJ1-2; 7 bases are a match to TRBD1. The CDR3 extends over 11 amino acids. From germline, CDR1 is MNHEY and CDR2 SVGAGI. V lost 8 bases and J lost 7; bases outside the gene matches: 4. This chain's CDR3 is CASYQGGGYTF. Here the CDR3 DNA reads TGTGCCAGCTATCAGGGGGGTGGCTACACCTTC.

CDR3 region: CASRSGTQYF. The CDR3 DNA reads TGTGCCAGCAGGTCCGGGACCCAGTACTTC. The chain uses TRBV7-9 and TRBJ2-5; no reliable D call. Trimming took off 6 bases at V and 7 bases at J, with 6 bases between the two ends. Germline V CDR1 and CDR2: SEHNR, FQNEAQ (reference sequence). This CDR3 is 10 amino acids long. Based on the CDR3 plus reference TRBV7-9 and TRBJ2-5, the full variable domain is DTGVSQNPRHKITKRGQNVTFRCDPISEHNRLYWYRQTLGQGPEFLTYFQNEAQLEKSRLLSDRFSAERPKGSFSTLEIQRTEQGDSAMYLCASRSGTQYFGPGTRLLVL.

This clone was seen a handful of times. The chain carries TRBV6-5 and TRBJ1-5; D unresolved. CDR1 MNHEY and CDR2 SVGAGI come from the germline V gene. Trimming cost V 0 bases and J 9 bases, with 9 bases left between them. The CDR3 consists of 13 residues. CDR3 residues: CASSYSSGWPQHF. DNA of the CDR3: TGTGCCAGCAGTTACTCGTCGGGGTGGCCCCAGCATTTT.

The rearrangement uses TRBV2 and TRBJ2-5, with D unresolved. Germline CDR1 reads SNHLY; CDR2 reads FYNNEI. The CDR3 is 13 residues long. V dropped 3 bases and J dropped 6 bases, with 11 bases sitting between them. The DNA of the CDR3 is TGTGCCAGCAGTGATTCAGGAATACAGACCCAGTACTTC. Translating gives CASSDSGIQTQYF.